Listed below are T cell receptor beta chains from one sample, sequenced in a study of T cells after posttransplantation cyclophosphamide. The repertoire was sequenced with immunoSEQ multiplex PCR; TCRdb's copy has only in-frame clones and lacks some. Of about 16,000 clones in the sample, around 90% were seen once. This material consisted of PBMCs, taken after an allogeneic stem cell transplant with a calcineurin inhibitor and methotrexate. The receptors stem from a male patient in his 50s who received an allogeneic stem cell transplant from an unrelated donor, was CMV-positive, and had chronic GVHD only. A share of the T cells may be of graft donor origin. Each CDR3 is given with its conserved first and last residue. Each record gives: D gene, V gene, J gene, CDR3 DNA, CDR3 protein. D genes are given only for firm matches.

NA	TRBV6-5	TRBJ2-3	TGTGCCAGCAGTTTAGAGTTCGCCACAGATACGCAGTATTTT	CASSLEFATDTQYF
TRBD2	TRBV19	TRBJ2-3	TGTGCCAGTAGTATACCGGGACTAGTCCCAGATACGCAGTATTTT	CASSIPGLVPDTQYF
NA	TRBV7-8	TRBJ1-2	TGTGCCAGCAGCCCATTCGGACTGGACGGCGTTGGCTACACCTTC	CASSPFGLDGVGYTF
NA	TRBV6-5	TRBJ1-2	TGTGCCAGCAGTTACTCACCCAGGGGCTATGGCTACACCTTC	CASSYSPRGYGYTF
NA	TRBV7-3	TRBJ2-5	TGTGCCAGCAGCCAGGCAGGGGAAGAGACCCAGTACTTC	CASSQAGEETQYF
NA	TRBV19	TRBJ2-6	TGTGCCAGTAGTTTCACCAGGGGGGCCAACGTCCTGACTTTC	CASSFTRGANVLTF
NA	TRBV9	TRBJ2-5	TGTGCCAGCAGCGTCGGGGATCAAGAGACCCAGTACTTC	CASSVGDQETQYF
TRBD1	TRBV19	TRBJ1-5	TGTGCCAGTAGTCTCCGGGACAGGGTTTATCAGCCCCAGCATTTT	CASSLRDRVYQPQHF
TRBD1	TRBV9	TRBJ1-1	TGTGCCAGCAGCCCGCCGGGGACAGGCGAAGCTTTCTTT	CASSPPGTGEAFF
TRBD1	TRBV7-9	TRBJ2-7	TGTGCCAGCAGCTTAGGGGACAGGTGGGGGGACGAGCAGTACTTC	CASSLGDRWGDEQYF
TRBD1	TRBV9	TRBJ1-2	TGTGCCAGCAGCGAAATAGACAGGGGGTCGCTCTATGGCTACACCTTC	CASSEIDRGSLYGYTF